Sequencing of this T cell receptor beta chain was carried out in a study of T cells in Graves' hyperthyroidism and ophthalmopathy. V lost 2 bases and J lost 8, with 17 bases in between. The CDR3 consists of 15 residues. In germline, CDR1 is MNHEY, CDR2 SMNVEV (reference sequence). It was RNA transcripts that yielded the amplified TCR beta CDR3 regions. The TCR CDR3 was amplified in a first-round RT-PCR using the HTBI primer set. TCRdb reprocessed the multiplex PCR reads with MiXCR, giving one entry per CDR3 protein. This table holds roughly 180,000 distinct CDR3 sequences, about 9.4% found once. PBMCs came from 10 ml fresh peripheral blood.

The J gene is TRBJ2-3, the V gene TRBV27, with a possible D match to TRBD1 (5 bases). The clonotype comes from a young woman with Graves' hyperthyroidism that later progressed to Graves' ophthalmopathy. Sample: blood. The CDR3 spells CASSLETTPRGTQYF. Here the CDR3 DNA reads TGTGCCAGCAGTTTAGAGACAACCCCTAGGGGTACGCAGTATTTT.